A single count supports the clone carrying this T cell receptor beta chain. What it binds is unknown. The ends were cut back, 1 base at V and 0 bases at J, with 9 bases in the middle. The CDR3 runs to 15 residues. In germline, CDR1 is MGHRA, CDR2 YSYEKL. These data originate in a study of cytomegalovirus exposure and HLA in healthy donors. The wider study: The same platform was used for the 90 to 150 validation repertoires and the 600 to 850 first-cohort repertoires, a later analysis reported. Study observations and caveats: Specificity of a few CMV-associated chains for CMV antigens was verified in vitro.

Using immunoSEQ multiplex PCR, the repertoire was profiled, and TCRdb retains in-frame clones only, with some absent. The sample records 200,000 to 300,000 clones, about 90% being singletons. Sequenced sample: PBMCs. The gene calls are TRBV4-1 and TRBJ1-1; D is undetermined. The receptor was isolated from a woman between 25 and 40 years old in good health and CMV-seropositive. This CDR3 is CASSQGDTLNTEAFF. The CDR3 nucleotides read TGCGCCAGCAGCCAAGGAGACACACTGAACACTGAAGCTTTCTTT.